This T cell receptor beta chain is from a study of post-analysis software for immune sequencing data. Study summary: The cohort encompassed relapsing-remitting, secondary progressive and progressive-relapsing multiple sclerosis disease courses. Study outcomes and limitations: Same-batch samples co-clustered strongly by F measure. With TRBV5-6, TRBV5-1 and TRBV20-1 included, 4 to 6 TRBV segments were more frequent in patients than in controls. Multiple sclerosis was associated with a significant reduction in normalized Chao1 diversity relative to controls.

Concerning this clonotype itself: The target antigen is unknown.

Germline V lookup: CDR1 SGHRS, CDR2 YFSETQ. This CDR3 spans 12 amino acids. V was clipped by 6 bases and J by 8 bases, with 14 bases between them. Carried by the TCR beta cDNA libraries were unique molecular identifiers. Via MiXCR, TCRdb re-called the PCR reads, giving one row per CDR3 protein. The sample shows around 700,000 distinct CDR3 sequences, around 64% of them seen only once. The sequenced sample consisted of blood. This rearrangement joins TRBV5-1 to TRBJ1-2; D not certain. This sequence originates from a girl between 2 and 10 years old with multiple sclerosis. DNA for the CDR3: TGCGCCAGCACCACCGGGTCAGACGGCTACACCTTC. Encoded protein: CASTTGSDGYTF.